This T cell receptor (beta chain) was obtained from a study of somatic mutations in cytotoxic T cells in rheumatoid arthritis (dated by TCRdb to 2016 to 2017). For the study in its entirety: Before any treatment started and right after they were diagnosed, patients gave peripheral blood samples (roughly 31 ml EDTA). In newly diagnosed rheumatoid arthritis without treatment, the study examined if expanded CD8+ T-cell clones harbor somatic mutations, relying on TCRB deep sequencing to characterize clonality. A total of more than 55 rheumatoid arthritis patients and 15 to 20 healthy controls underwent TCRB deep sequencing. Some V beta antibody-stained T-cell populations were flow-sorted on a FACSAria II or Sony SH800 at nearly 100% purity, and sorted V beta1+ cells also underwent TCRB sequencing. Patient and control groups had essentially identical median ages. Here is what the overall study found, with its caveats: CD8+ T-cell clonality did not differ significantly between rheumatoid arthritis patients and age-matched healthy controls. In about an eighth of the roughly 65 patients the largest CD8+ clone exceeded 20% of CD8+ cells, and several identical CD8+ TCRB sequences were shared between blood and synovial fluid. The antigen targets of the expanded CD8+ clones were unknown, and absence from virus-specific databases did not rule out viral specificity. Healthy controls showed no age-related increase in CD8+ clonality, whereas patients did (Spearman r ≈ 0.49). The slight underrepresentation of TRBV07 in patients was not corrected for multiple comparisons.

On an AutoMACS, CD4+ and CD8+ cells were isolated via positive magnetic bead selection, and their purity was verified by flow cytometry. A TCR V beta antibody panel was used in flow cytometry to screen first for clonal expansions, which were then characterized by TCRB deep sequencing of sorted CD8+ fractions. Peripheral blood mononuclear cells were isolated by Ficoll-Paque PLUS density gradient separation. DNA was extracted from CD4-enriched, CD8-enriched or PBMC samples with Nucleospin Tissue or Tissue XS kits and quantified with a Qubit 2.0 fluorometer. A remark on this clone: Its recognized antigen is unknown. Within one base of it there is no much larger clone, and no base qualities were kept.

TCRB CDR3 sequencing used the immunoSEQ assay on genomic DNA. From the authors' description of their analysis: Patient CD8+ clones larger than 1% were compared against published virus-specific TCRB sequences, and only a few matched. Only productive TCRB rearrangements were included in the analyses. Defining a clone by its unique TCRB CDR3 sequence, the study calculated clonality as a productive clonality index derived from Shannon entropy. The template counts of each clone relative to the total templates per sample were used to calculate repertoire overlap between two samples. Flow cytometry-measured V-gene usage correlated with V-gene usage from TCRB sequencing, with a Spearman r of about 0.56. TCRdb obtained this table from immuneACCESS and retained in-frame rearrangements with V and J assigned. These tables miss some clones; where compared with another copy, unresolved V genes account for less than half of the shortfall, and the remainder is unexplained. V, J and clone size are taken as reported in that table, and D and trimming were inferred from the DNA itself. This sample has 25,000 to 30,000 clones in its table, and more than 85% of those were observed once. About 10% of the sample comes from the top ten.

The cysteine opens and the phenylalanine closes a CDR3 of 14 amino acids. Only CDR3 DNA remains: 42 bases, in frame from the first base. Taken from the germline V gene, the CDR1 and CDR2 loops are SGDLS and YYNGEE. V loses 5 bases, J loses 3 bases, and the germline ends lie 15 bases apart. The sequence links TRBV9 to TRBJ2-7; possibly the D gene is TRBD2, per 6 matching bases. The TCR sequence derives from an adult with rheumatoid arthritis. Sequenced sample: CD8+ T cells sorted from blood. The CDR3 is CASSVWGDDYEQYF. The nucleotide sequence is TGTGCCAGCAGTGTTTGGGGGGATGACTACGAGCAGTACTTC.